The clone carrying this T cell receptor (beta chain) has more than one count but fewer than ten. Its antigen is unknown. Because this beta chain is a stray read in a library intended to capture alpha chains, its abundance should not be given much weight. The time point was: sample taken at primary tumor resection. Whole RNA obtained from tumor, nontumor lung or frozen PBMC underwent sequencing without sorting. The data originate from a study of spatial heterogeneity in lung cancer. As for the study in general: Detected sequences consistently included more beta-chain ones than alpha-chain ones.

TCRdb reprocessed the 5' RACE reads with MiXCR, giving one entry per CDR3 protein. The sample includes over 5,500 distinct CDR3 sequences, about 15% of them seen just once. The V gene lost 4 bases and the J gene lost 0 bases, with 17 bases spanning the gap. Germline V CDR1 and CDR2: SEHNR, FQNEAQ (reference sequence). This CDR3 is 17 amino acids long. Findings and caveats of the study: The number of expanded tumor alpha and beta chains correlated with mutation number.

The chain joins TRBV7-9 to TRBJ2-3; D is perhaps TRBD1 (7 bases). The sample here was lung tumor tissue, taken at surgery. The receptor was isolated from a male donor with early-stage non-small cell lung cancer. CDR3 in amino acids: CASSWGAPGQSTDTQYF. The CDR3 DNA reads as TGTGCCAGCAGCTGGGGGGCTCCGGGACAGAGCACAGATACGCAGTATTTT.